This TCR beta chain originates from a study of shared clonotypes between healthy human individuals. The germline V gene has CDR1 MNHEY and CDR2 SMNVEV (reference sequence). This CDR3 is built from 16 residues. The junction had 6 bases not matched to a gene; V was cut back by 4 bases and J by 5 bases. Several immunoSEQ plates held equal portions of the genomic DNA taken from each subset. In the study's own analysis: From ImmunoSEQ came sequences covering only the junction and carrying no quality scores, so filtering differed. TCRdb's copy holds only in-frame clones and misses some; the assay was immunoSEQ multiplex PCR. V and J calls plus clone size are reproduced from that table; the DNA served to infer D and trimming. The data show about 480,000 clones, less than 85% seen once.

The chain uses TRBV27 and TRBJ2-3, with 13 bases fitting TRBD2. Material: PBMCs. The receptor was derived from a woman between 40 and 50 years old in good health. Some clones in this sample may be carry-over from other donors' samples. The DNA for the CDR3 is TGTGCCAGCAGTTCCTGGACTAGCGGGAGTGAAGATACGCAGTATTTT. Amino acid sequence: CASSSWTSGSEDTQYF.